This T cell receptor beta chain comes out of a study of blood T cell repertoires in COVID-19. Across the whole study: Specimens from acute and convalescent COVID-19 originated in the United States, Italy and Spain. The cDNA or gDNA used as material had been derived from T cells, B-cell-depleted T cells, or PBMCs.

Authors' processing steps: Amplified reference gene primers provided the basis for estimating nucleated cell counts. Assay: immunoSEQ multiplex PCR; the TCRdb copy retains only in-frame clones and omits some. Clone size and the V and J calls come from that table; the DNA yielded D and trimming. The sample holds under 300,000 clones; about 83% are singletons and the top ten take over 8.5%. J was trimmed by 9 bases and V by 6 bases; bases with no gene match: 10. This CDR3 region has 14 residues. From germline, CDR1 is SNHLY and CDR2 FYNNEI. V is TRBV2 and J is TRBJ2-1; TRBD1 agrees at 8 bases. The receptor's source is a woman aged 45-65 years who had recovered from COVID-19. Sequenced input: peripheral blood. Here the CDR3 DNA reads TGTGCCAGCAGGGCCACACAGGGGGGTGGTGAGCAGTTCTTC. Translating it yields CASRATQGGGEQFF.